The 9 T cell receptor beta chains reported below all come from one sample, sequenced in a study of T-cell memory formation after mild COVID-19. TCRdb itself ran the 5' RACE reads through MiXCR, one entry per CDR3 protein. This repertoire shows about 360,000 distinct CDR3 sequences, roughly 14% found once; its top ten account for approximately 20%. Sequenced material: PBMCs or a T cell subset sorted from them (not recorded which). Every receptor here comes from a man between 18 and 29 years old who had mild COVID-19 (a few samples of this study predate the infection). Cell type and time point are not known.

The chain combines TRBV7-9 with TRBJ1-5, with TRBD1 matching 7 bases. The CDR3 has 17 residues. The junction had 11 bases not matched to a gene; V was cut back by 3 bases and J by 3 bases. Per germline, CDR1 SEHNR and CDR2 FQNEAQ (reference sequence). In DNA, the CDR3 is TGTGCCAGCAGCTTTTCAAGACAGGGAATGGCCAATCAGCCCCAGCATTTT. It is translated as CASSFSRQGMANQPQHF.

The CDR3 loop is CASSSRLAATGELFF. DNA for the CDR3: TGTGCCAGCAGCTCCCGACTAGCGGCCACCGGGGAGCTGTTTTTT. This chain connects TRBV11-2 to TRBJ2-2; 9 nucleotides match TRBD2. This CDR3 is 15 amino acids long. Germline CDR1 reads SGHAT; CDR2 reads FQNNGV. After removal of 4 bases from V and 4 bases from J, the junction contained 4 bases not matched to a gene. The full variable domain, rest sourced from reference TRBV11-2 and TRBJ2-2, is EAGVAQSPRYKIIEKRQSVAFWCNPISGHATLYWYQQILGQGPKLLIQFQNNGVVDDSQLPKDRFSAERLKGVDSTLKIQPAKLEDSAVYLCASSSRLAATGELFFGEGSRLTVL.

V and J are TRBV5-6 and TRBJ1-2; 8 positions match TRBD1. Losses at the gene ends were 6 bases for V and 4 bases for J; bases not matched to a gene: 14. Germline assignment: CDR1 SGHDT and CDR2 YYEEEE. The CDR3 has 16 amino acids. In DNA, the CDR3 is TGTGCCAGCACCCCCCGCATTAGACAGGGGAGCTATGGCTACACCTTC. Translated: CASTPRIRQGSYGYTF.

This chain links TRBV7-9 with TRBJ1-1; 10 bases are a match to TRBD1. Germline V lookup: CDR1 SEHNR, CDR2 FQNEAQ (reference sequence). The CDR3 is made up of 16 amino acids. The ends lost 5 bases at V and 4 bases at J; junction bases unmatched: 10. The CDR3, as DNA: TGTGCCAGCAGCCCGAGGACAGGGGGTAGTACCACTGAAGCTTTCTTT. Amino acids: CASSPRTGGSTTEAFF. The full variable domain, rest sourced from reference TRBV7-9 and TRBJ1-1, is DTGVSQNPRHKITKRGQNVTFRCDPISEHNRLYWYRQTLGQGPEFLTYFQNEAQLEKSRLLSDRFSAERPKGSFSTLEIQRTEQGDSAMYLCASSPRTGGSTTEAFFGQGTRLTVV.

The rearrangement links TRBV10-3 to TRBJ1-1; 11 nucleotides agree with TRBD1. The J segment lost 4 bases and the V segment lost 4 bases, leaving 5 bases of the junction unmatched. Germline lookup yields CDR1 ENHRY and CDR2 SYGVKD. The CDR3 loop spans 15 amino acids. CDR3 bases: TGTGCCATCAGTGGGGACAGGGGGGAGGTCACTGAAGCTTTCTTT. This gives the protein CAISGDRGEVTEAFF.

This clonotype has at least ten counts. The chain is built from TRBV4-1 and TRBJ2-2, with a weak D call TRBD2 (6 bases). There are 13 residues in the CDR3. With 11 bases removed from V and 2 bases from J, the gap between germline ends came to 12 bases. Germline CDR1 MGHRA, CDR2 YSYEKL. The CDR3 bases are TGCGCCTCACGGGGACTCAACACCGGGGAGCTGTTTTTT. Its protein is CASRGLNTGELFF.

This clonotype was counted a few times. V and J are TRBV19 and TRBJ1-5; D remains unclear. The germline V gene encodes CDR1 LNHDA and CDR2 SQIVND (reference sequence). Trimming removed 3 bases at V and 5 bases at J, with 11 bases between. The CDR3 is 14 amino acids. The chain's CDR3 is CASSILTYDQPQHF. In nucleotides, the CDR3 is TGTGCCAGTAGTATCCTAACATATGATCAGCCCCAGCATTTT.

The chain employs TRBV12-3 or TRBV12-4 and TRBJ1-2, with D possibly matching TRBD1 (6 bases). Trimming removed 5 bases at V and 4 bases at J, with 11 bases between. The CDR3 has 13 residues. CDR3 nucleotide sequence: TGTGCCAGCAGTCTACCCAGGGGCTATGGCTACACCTTC. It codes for CASSLPRGYGYTF.

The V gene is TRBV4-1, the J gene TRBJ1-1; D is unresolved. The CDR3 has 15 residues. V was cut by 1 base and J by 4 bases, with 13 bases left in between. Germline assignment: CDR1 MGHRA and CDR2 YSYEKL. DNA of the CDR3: TGCGCCAGCAGCCAAGTGAGGGTGGCGGGCACTGAAGCTTTCTTT. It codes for CASSQVRVAGTEAFF.